This section outlines one T cell receptor (beta chain) sequence together with its context. Authors' analysis steps: By means of reference gene primer amplification, nucleated cell counts were estimated. Sequencing was performed with immunoSEQ multiplex PCR; in TCRdb, only in-frame clones are kept and a portion is missing. Clonal size and the V and J genes are those of that table, whereas D and trimming came from the DNA. This sample has approximately 9,500 clones; around 89% occur once, and the top ten carry approximately 6%. This sample is drawn from a study of blood T cell repertoires in COVID-19. About the study: Some COVID-19 samples were acute and others convalescent; all came from the United States, Italy and Spain. T cells, B-cell-depleted T cells, or PBMCs provided the cDNA or gDNA that served as material.

V was trimmed by 4 bases and J by 6 bases, leaving 14 bases between them. Germline V lookup: CDR1 SGHRS, CDR2 YFSETQ. The length of the CDR3 is 14 residues. The chain recombines TRBV5-1 with TRBJ1-3, with a possible D match to TRBD1 (6 bases). The specimen was peripheral blood. This TCR came from a human donor in a cohort sampled during active COVID-19. CDR3 bases: TGCGCCAGCAGCCCAGGGGAGCTATTAAACACCATATATTTT. Protein: CASSPGELLNTIYF.